The 24 T cell receptor beta chains in this list originate from one sample, sequenced in a study of T cells in Graves' hyperthyroidism and ophthalmopathy. TCR beta CDR3 regions were amplified from RNA. The primer set for the first-round RT-PCR of the TCR CDR3 was HTBI. TCRdb re-called the multiplex PCR reads through MiXCR, storing one row per CDR3 protein. This table holds about 570,000 distinct CDR3 sequences, 12% to 15% found once. The sequenced sample consisted of blood. These receptors were obtained from a woman aged 40 to 50 with Graves' hyperthyroidism.

There are many counts of this clonotype. The rearrangement joins TRBV6-1 to TRBJ1-2; unclear D gene. V was clipped by 5 bases and J by 8 bases, with 12 bases between them. CDR3 size: 12 residues. Germline CDR1 and CDR2: MNHNS and SASEGT. CDR3 DNA sequence: TGTGCCAGCAGTTCGGAAGGATCCGGCTACACCTTC. Amino acids: CASSSEGSGYTF.

This clonotype was counted many times. The chain has TRBV28 and TRBJ2-4, with a weak D call TRBD2 (5 bases). Looked up from germline, CDR1 is MDHEN and CDR2 is SYDVKM. Between the trimmed V and J ends, which lost 3 bases and 6 bases, there was a span of 12 bases. The CDR3 is made up of 14 amino acids. In DNA form, the CDR3 reads TGTGCCAGCAGTTTTTTTATCAGCGGAAACATTCAGTACTTC. Protein product: CASSFFISGNIQYF.

A note on this clonotype: The junction shows a germline mismatch at one end, possibly a read error. The gene calls are TRBV7-7 and TRBJ1-1; no clear D. Germline lookup yields CDR1 SSHAT and CDR2 FNYEAQ (reference sequence). The CDR3 extends over 13 amino acids. CDR3 region: CASSLRLQDEAFF. The CDR3 DNA sequence: TGTGCTAGCAGCTTAAGGCTGCAAGATGAAGCTTTCTTT. Filled out from reference TRBV7-7 and TRBJ1-1, the complete variable domain reads GAGVSQSPRYKVTKRGQDVTLRCDPISSHATLYWYQQALGQGPEFLTYFNYEAQPDKSGLPSDRFSAERPEGSISTLTIQRTEQRDSAMYRCASSLRLQDEAFFGQGTRLTVV.

The chain uses TRBV6-7 and TRBJ1-1, with TRBD1 identical over 9 bases. TRBV6-7 is assigned to the ORF class and has an uncertain function. Germline trimming cut 5 bases from V and 3 bases from J; bases unmatched to any gene: 7. The CDR3 extends over 15 amino acids. This chain's CDR3 is CASSPRDREDTEAFF. The CDR3 DNA sequence: TGTGCCAGCAGTCCCCGGGACAGGGAGGACACTGAAGCTTTCTTT.

In this sample, this clonotype turned up a few times. The chain recombines TRBV5-8 with TRBJ1-1; 7 bases are a match to TRBD1. CDR3 size: 14 residues. Germline CDR1 SGHTS, CDR2 YDEGEE. V gave up 2 bases and J gave up 4 bases; unmatched junction bases: 5. CDR3 nucleotides: TGTGCCAGCAGCTTACGACAGGGTGCCACTGAAGCTTTCTTT. Its translation: CASSLRQGATEAFF.

This clonotype was seen only a few times. The chain carries TRBV18 and TRBJ2-5; TRBD2 aligns across 8 bases. The junction had 7 bases not matched to a gene; V was cut back by 2 bases and J by 5 bases. This CDR3 is built from 15 residues. The germline V gene has CDR1 KGHSH and CDR2 LQKENI. This CDR3 reads CASSPRTSNRETQYF. The DNA of the CDR3 is TGTGCCAGCTCACCAAGGACTAGCAATAGGGAGACCCAGTACTTC.

This clonotype occurred many times. CDR3 bases: TGCGCCAGCAGCCCGGTAAAGCGGGGCCGTTACAATGAGCAGTTCTTC. Protein product: CASSPVKRGRYNEQFF. The V gene is TRBV4-1, the J gene TRBJ2-1; 7 nucleotides agree with TRBD2. V lost 4 bases and J lost 4; bases outside the gene matches: 10. This CDR3 comprises 16 residues. Germline CDR1 is MGHRA and CDR2 is YSYEKL.

CDR3 bases: TGTGCCAGCAGCGTCGAGATGACTAATGAAAAACTGTTTTTT. It yields the protein CASSVEMTNEKLFF. The genes are TRBV9 and TRBJ1-4, with D unclear. This CDR3 comprises 14 residues. CDR1 is SGDLS, CDR2 YYNGEE, per germline. The V end was cut by 2 bases, the J end by 2 bases, with 7 bases between. The full variable domain, its missing parts supplied by reference TRBV9 and TRBJ1-4, is DSGVTQTPKHLITATGQRVTLRCSPRSGDLSVYWYQQSLDQGLQFLIQYYNGEERAKGNILERFSAQQFPDLHSELNLSSLELGDSALYFCASSVEMTNEKLFFGSGTQLSVL.

This clonotype has a count of ten or more. This chain uses TRBV30 with TRBJ2-3; TRBD2 agrees at 8 bases. Germline CDR1 GTSNPN, CDR2 SVGIG (reference sequence). The V and J ends lost 1 base and 4 bases, in that order; junction bases with no gene match: 7. There are 15 residues in the CDR3. CDR3 in amino acids: CAWSEGSGNPDTQYF. The CDR3 DNA reads TGTGCCTGGAGTGAGGGTAGCGGGAACCCAGATACGCAGTATTTT.

As concerns this clonotype: The junction and the germline gene differ at one end; a read error may be behind it. V usage is TRBV10-3 and J usage is TRBJ2-6, with TRBD1 matching 9 bases. This CDR3 has 15 amino acids. From germline, CDR1 is ENHRY and CDR2 SYGVKD. The CDR3 sequence: CATGQGLGGANVLTF. The CDR3 DNA reads TGTGCCACCGGACAGGGGCTTGGTGGGGCCAACGTTCTGACTTTC.

On this clonotype itself: A single base separates this from a much larger clone, so it may be a read error. V is TRBV3-1 and J is TRBJ2-1; 8 bases line up with TRBD2. This CDR3 comprises 16 residues. Germline V gene data show CDR1 as LGHDT and CDR2 as YNNKEL (reference sequence). The V and J ends lost 0 bases and 5 bases, in that order; junction bases with no gene match: 6. DNA of the CDR3: TGTGCCAGCAGCCAAGATTCGGGACTAGTCCACAATGAGCAGTTCTTC. Translating it yields CASSQDSGLVHNEQFF.

This clonotype was counted many times. The chain is built from TRBV28 and TRBJ2-5; a weak D match, TRBD1 (5 bases). V was clipped by 3 bases and J by 4 bases, with 9 bases between them. Germline V CDR1 and CDR2: MDHEN, SYDVKM. The CDR3 is 13 amino acids. DNA for the CDR3: TGTGCCAGCAGTTTCTCAGGGCGAGAGACCCAGTACTTC. This codes for CASSFSGRETQYF.

This clonotype was recorded many times. The chain links TRBV28 to TRBJ2-5; 10 bases are shared with TRBD2. The CDR3 loop spans 18 amino acids. The germline V gene has CDR1 MDHEN and CDR2 SYDVKM. The V and J ends lost 5 bases and 5 bases, in that order; junction bases with no gene match: 17. The chain's CDR3 is CASSVERRLAGVRETQYF. In DNA, the CDR3 is TGTGCCAGCAGTGTAGAGCGACGGCTAGCGGGAGTTAGGGAGACCCAGTACTTC.

This clonotype was seen ten or more times. J is TRBJ2-3 and V is TRBV12-3 or TRBV12-4, with unresolved D. V lost 2 bases and J lost 5, with 8 bases in between. The CDR3 consists of 13 residues. CDR3: CASSLTAQDTQYF. CDR3 in DNA: TGTGCCAGCAGTTTAACGGCACAAGATACGCAGTATTTT.

This clonotype appeared many times. This chain links TRBV28 with TRBJ2-2; TRBD2 matches 8 bases. The CDR3 totals 15 residues. After removal of 6 bases from V and 8 bases from J, the junction contained 11 bases not matched to a gene. Germline V gene data show CDR1 as MDHEN and CDR2 as SYDVKM. The CDR3 sequence: CASSPPPGTSGELFF. The CDR3, as DNA: TGTGCCAGCAGCCCCCCTCCCGGGACTAGTGGGGAGCTGTTTTTT.

The V gene is TRBV6-1, the J gene TRBJ2-7; a possible D gene is TRBD2 (6 bases). Trimming took 2 bases from V and 7 from J, leaving 15 bases between them. This CDR3 has 14 amino acids. CDR1 and CDR2 from the germline V gene are MNHNS and SASEGT. The CDR3 sequence: CASSEPGRAGEQYF. DNA for the CDR3: TGTGCCAGCAGTGAACCGGGCAGGGCGGGGGAGCAGTACTTC.

This clonotype was seen more than once but under ten times. The V call is TRBV29-1, the J call TRBJ2-3, with D possibly TRBD2 on 7 matching bases. V lost 7 bases and J lost 0, with 14 bases in between. Germline V gene lookup returns CDR1 SQVTM and CDR2 ANQGSEA. The CDR3 runs 14 residues. CDR3 region: CSGGGRASTDTQYF. The CDR3 coding sequence is TGCAGCGGAGGGGGGAGGGCAAGCACAGATACGCAGTATTTT.

The CDR3 nucleotides read TGCAGTGCTAGACGGCCGGGGACTGGACCGGCGTTCTCCTACAATGAGCAGTTCTTC. This encodes CSARRPGTGPAFSYNEQFF. This chain uses TRBV20-1 with TRBJ2-1; maybe TRBD2 (6 bases). From germline, CDR1 is DFQATT and CDR2 SNEGSKA (reference sequence). V was pared by 2 bases and J by 0 bases, with 23 bases between. CDR3 size: 19 residues.

This clonotype was detected ten times or more. This chain joins TRBV12-3 or TRBV12-4 and TRBJ2-1, with 9 bases aligning to TRBD2. Trimming cost V 6 bases and J 3 bases; bases outside gene matches: 3. This CDR3 comprises 14 residues. The CDR3 coding sequence is TGTGCCAGCAGCCCTAGCGGGGACTACAATGAGCAGTTCTTC. Translating it yields CASSPSGDYNEQFF.

In this sample, this clonotype turned up a few times. The rearrangement uses TRBV14 and TRBJ2-7; 7 nucleotides match TRBD1. J lost 2 bases, V lost 3 bases, and 7 bases had no gene match. Germline CDR1 reads SGHDN; CDR2 reads FVKESK. This CDR3 has 15 amino acids. The chain's CDR3 is CASSHTGTDPYEQYF. In DNA, the CDR3 is TGTGCCAGCAGCCACACCGGGACAGACCCCTACGAGCAGTACTTC.

In this sample, this clonotype turned up many times. The chain is built from TRBV28 and TRBJ1-1; TRBD1 agrees at 7 bases. The junction had 15 bases not matched to a gene; V was cut back by 5 bases and J by 3 bases. CDR1 MDHEN and CDR2 SYDVKM come from the germline V gene. This CDR3 has 17 residues. The CDR3 reads CASSTHLGRQGYTEAFF. The CDR3 coding sequence is TGTGCCAGCAGTACCCACCTAGGAAGACAGGGCTACACTGAAGCTTTCTTT.

This clonotype was counted ten times or more. The chain combines TRBV5-5 with TRBJ1-2, with TRBD1 matching over 7 bases. The CDR3 is made up of 13 amino acids. The trim removed 2 bases at V and 4 bases at J, leaving 2 bases unmatched. Germline lookup yields CDR1 SGHKS and CDR2 YYEKEE (reference sequence). CDR3 in DNA: TGTGCCAGCAGCTTAGGGGGCCTCTATGGCTACACCTTC. Its protein is CASSLGGLYGYTF.

This clonotype has a handful of counts. This chain uses TRBV6-2 or TRBV6-3 with TRBJ2-2; no clear D. V was cut by 6 bases and J by 5 bases, with 10 bases left in between. Germline-derived CDR1 and CDR2 are MNHEY and SVGEGT. The CDR3 sequence is 13 residues long. Here the CDR3 reads CASRPPGTGELFF. CDR3 coding DNA: TGTGCCAGCAGGCCGCCCGGGACCGGGGAGCTGTTTTTT.

This clonotype was counted many times. This sequence joins TRBV28 and TRBJ1-5, with 9 bases aligning to TRBD1. The CDR3 spans 13 residues. The V segment lost 3 bases and the J segment 6 bases; nucleotides outside the gene matches: 0. The germline V gene has CDR1 MDHEN and CDR2 SYDVKM. CDR3 sequence reads: CASSLDRGQPQHF. The CDR3 coding sequence is TGTGCCAGCAGTTTGGACAGGGGTCAGCCCCAGCATTTT. The full variable domain, completed using reference TRBV28 and TRBJ1-5, is DVKVTQSSRYLVKRTGEKVFLECVQDMDHENMFWYRQDPGLGLRLIYFSYDVKMKEKGDIPEGYSVSREKKERFSLILESASTNQTSMYLCASSLDRGQPQHFGDGTRLSIL.